This entry is about one TCR beta chain. Its antigen remains unknown. Among the donors, all were Caucasian adults who lived in Nashville, Tennessee. Samples left unsorted employed about 100 million PBMCs for genomic DNA. The CDR3 sequence is 14 residues long. V was shortened by 9 bases and J by 1 base, with 14 bases between the two germline ends. Germline V CDR1 and CDR2: LGHNT, FRNRAP. Approximately 32,000 T cell genomes, or roughly 320 ng DNA, went into unsorted PBMC replicate PCRs. The method was immunoSEQ multiplex PCR; TCRdb's version includes in-frame clones alone and lacks a portion of them. The sample has about 480,000 clones; around 74% are singletons. This sample is drawn from a study of shared clonotypes between healthy human individuals. General observations from the study: Among donors, sharing of clonotypes was expected to be affected by sequencing depth.

The TCR originated in a woman aged 40 to 50 in good health. Some clones in this sample may be carry-over from other donors' samples. This chain uses TRBV12-5 with TRBJ2-3; no definite D call. Sequencing was done on a sample of PBMCs. CDR3 sequence: CASARRHRTDTQYF. CDR3 DNA: TGTGCTAGCGCTAGGAGACACCGCACAGATACGCAGTATTTT.